The entry below describes one TCR beta chain. Its cognate antigen has yet to be identified. Base qualities are not recorded, but no much larger clone differs from it by a single base. The immunoSEQ Assay, a bias-controlled multiplex PCR, was used to amplify TCRbeta CDR3 regions from genomic DNA. In the source study's methods: The number of nucleated cells in each sample was estimated from the amplification of reference gene primers within the assay. To quantify the absolute abundance of each unique TCRbeta CDR3 rearrangement, sequence reads were collapsed and filtered. For each sample, productive Simpson clonality was calculated as the square root of Simpson's diversity index over productive rearrangements. The immuneACCESS repertoire file appears here via TCRdb, limited to in-frame rearrangements. These files lack a portion of the clones; in checked studies, under half of the deficit traces to unresolved V genes, and the cause of the others is not known. V and J calls and clone size come straight from that table; D and trimming were deduced from the DNA. A total of 300,000 to 400,000 clones appear in this sample, 90% of them only once. Roughly 3.9% of the sample goes to the ten largest clones.

Cut back by 8 bases and 8 bases, the V and J ends lie 12 bases apart. CDR1 and CDR2 (MNHEY, SVGAGI) derive from the germline V gene. The CDR3 starts with the cysteine, ends with the phenylalanine, and has 11 residues. Of all the DNA, just the CDR3 is kept, 33 bases in frame from base 1. The data belong to a study of blood T cell repertoires in COVID-19 (dated by TCRdb to 2020 to 2022). In terms of the full investigation: Samples from collaborators originated in the United States, Italy and Spain and spanned both the acute and convalescent phases of COVID-19. The dataset comprised deeply sampled blood TCRbeta repertoires from subjects exposed to, actively infected with, or recovered from COVID-19. The repertoires were released in a freely available public database intended as a resource for research on the immune response to SARS-CoV-2. Where available, HLA class I and class II types were obtained from metadata supplied by the sample provider rather than from assay-based typing. The samples were drawn from two sources: the first 160 participants of the ongoing ImmuneRACE study, and 1,200 or so subjects contributed by 6 global collaborators. Nearly every sample came with metadata listing a de-identified subject ID, COVID-19 status, age in years and sex. The prospective study material was composed of cDNA or gDNA derived from T cells, B-cell-depleted T cells, or PBMCs. Overall study results and their limits: The amount of clinical and demographic metadata varied by source and participant and was provided uncurated.

In the prospective study, participants were roughly 18 to 100 years old, resided in about two dozen geographic areas of the United States, and were enrolled through a virtual design. In the prospective study, participants were assigned to cohorts based on the clinical history participants reported in a screening survey and a study questionnaire. Exposed participants had been in contact, within 2 weeks of entering the study, with a person who had a PCR-confirmed or clinician-diagnosed case of COVID-19. In the prospective study, whole blood, serum and a nasopharyngeal or oropharyngeal swab were collected from each participant by mobile phlebotomists. Additional blood draws and questionnaires over an approximately two-month period could optionally be provided by prospective study participants. Before DNA extraction, prospective study blood samples were shipped either frozen or at room temperature.

The chain is made from TRBV6-5 and TRBJ1-2, and possibly TRBD1, on 6 matching bases. The sample consisted of PBMCs or T cells enriched from blood (not recorded which). The source of this sequence is a woman aged 30 to 39 who had been exposed to COVID-19. The nucleotides read TGTGCCAGCCTTGGGACACAAGGCTACACCTTC. Its translation is CASLGTQGYTF.